One sample yielded the 27 T cell receptor beta chains listed below, sequenced in a study of human T cells and chemical hapten exposure. TCRdb called the RACE reads again in MiXCR, with one record for every CDR3 protein. The sample lists around 39,000 distinct CDR3 sequences, about 6.3% occurring once. Described time point: patch test 1, 2 weeks after DPC sensitization. Treatment reported: therapeutic diphenylcyclopropenone sensitization with weekly scalp DPC. Unseparated into fractions, whole blood served as the source from which total RNA was extracted. The sample in question was whole blood, obtained in connection with sensitization to the hapten diphenylcyclopropenone (DPC). The receptors were sampled from a woman between 25 and 40 years old with alopecia areata. Some clones in this sample may be carry-over from other donors' samples.

The sample holds many counts of this clonotype. In DNA form, the CDR3 reads TGTGCCAGCAGTCCCTTCACCTGGGGGGACAATGAGCAGTTCTTC. Translation gives CASSPFTWGDNEQFF. This chain uses TRBV6-5 with TRBJ2-1; a weak D match, TRBD2 (6 bases). The CDR3 loop spans 15 amino acids. The germline V and J ends were trimmed by 5 bases and 5 bases, with 16 bases remaining between them. CDR1 and CDR2 (germline): MNHEY, SVGAGI.

This sequence joins TRBV12-3 or TRBV12-4 and TRBJ1-4, with a tentative D call TRBD1 (5 bases). The V end was cut by 2 bases, the J end by 3 bases, with 7 bases between. The CDR3 is 14 amino acids. The CDR3 is CASSLSGPNEKLFF. DNA of the CDR3: TGTGCCAGCAGTTTATCGGGGCCTAATGAAAAACTGTTTTTT.

The CDR3, as DNA: TGCAGTGCAAGCAGGGATAGCTATGGCTACACCTTC. As protein: CSASRDSYGYTF. This chain links TRBV20-1 with TRBJ1-2; D possibly corresponds to TRBD1 (5 bases). The V gene's germline CDR1 is DFQATT and CDR2 SNEGSKA (reference sequence). Trimming shortened V by 6 bases and J by 4 bases, and 12 bases separated the two germline ends. The CDR3 length is 12 residues.

This chain's CDR3 is CASSERDRGRNGYTF. CDR3 DNA: TGTGCCAGCAGTGAGAGGGACAGGGGCCGGAATGGCTACACCTTC. This sequence joins TRBV2 and TRBJ1-2, with 10 bases fitting TRBD1. The CDR3 has 15 residues. Germline-derived CDR1 and CDR2 are SNHLY and FYNNEI. The J segment lost 6 bases and the V segment lost 3 bases, leaving 7 bases of the junction unmatched.

This clonotype was seen at least ten times. V gene TRBV12-3 or TRBV12-4 combines with J gene TRBJ1-2; the D is unclear. The CDR3 loop spans 12 amino acids. Trimming took 2 bases from V and 10 from J, leaving 11 bases between them. CDR3: CASSLSDGTYTF. The CDR3 bases are TGTGCCAGCAGTTTATCTGACGGTACCTACACCTTC.

In DNA form, the CDR3 reads TGTGCCAGCAGTCCCTCGACAGGGAGAGTCTTAAGGGACCCTGAAGCTTTCTTT. The encoded protein is CASSPSTGRVLRDPEAFF. The V call is TRBV6-2 or TRBV6-3, the J call TRBJ1-1; 7 positions agree with TRBD1. J gave up 6 bases and V 5 bases, and 21 bases lay outside the gene matches. Germline CDR1 is MNHEY and CDR2 is SVGEGT. The CDR3 is made up of 18 amino acids.

The chain couples TRBV6-5 to TRBJ1-2; D ambiguous. V dropped 0 bases and J dropped 6 bases, with 11 bases sitting between them. Germline CDR1 MNHEY, CDR2 SVGAGI. This CDR3 spans 14 amino acids. CDR3: CASSYSSGYDGYTF. The CDR3 region has the DNA TGTGCCAGCAGTTACTCTTCAGGATACGATGGCTACACCTTC.

This clonotype was picked up many times. The rearrangement links TRBV3-1 to TRBJ1-1, with 11 bases lining up with TRBD1. Trimming took 2 bases from V and 11 from J; bases not matched to a gene: 7. Germline V gives CDR1 LGHDT, CDR2 YNNKEL (reference sequence). CDR3 size: 14 residues. This CDR3 is CASSQNTGTGGAFF. Written as DNA, the CDR3 is TGTGCCAGCAGCCAAAATACTGGGACAGGGGGGGCTTTCTTT.

This clonotype was counted only a few times. This chain links TRBV9 with TRBJ2-3; either TRBD1 or TRBD2 may fit D (6 bases each). This CDR3 spans 14 amino acids. The germline CDR1 and CDR2 sequences are SGDLS and YYNGEE. Trimming left V 0 bases short and J 4 bases short, with 9 bases between. CDR3: CASSVDGGADTQYF. The CDR3 DNA follows: TGTGCCAGCAGCGTAGACGGGGGCGCAGATACGCAGTATTTT.

This clonotype was observed a handful of times. The chain employs TRBV20-1 and TRBJ1-2, with 9 bases that match TRBD1. Germline assignment: CDR1 DFQATT and CDR2 SNEGSKA (reference sequence). J was trimmed by 4 bases and V by 1 base; bases with no gene match: 4. CDR3 length equals 14 residues. The CDR3 nucleotides are TGCAGTGCTAGAGTCGGACAGGGGCCCTATGGCTACACCTTC. It yields the protein CSARVGQGPYGYTF.

This clonotype came up a few times. The CDR3 here is CASTTGDTEAFF. Written as DNA, the CDR3 is TGTGCCAGCACAACAGGGGACACTGAAGCTTTCTTT. J is TRBJ1-1 and V is TRBV5-4; 7 bases agree with TRBD1. V shed 6 bases and J 3 bases; nucleotides not matched to a gene: 2. CDR1 and CDR2 from the germline V gene are SGHNT and YYREEE (reference sequence). The CDR3 runs to 12 residues.

V and J are TRBV30 and TRBJ1-1; no clear D. Germline V CDR1 and CDR2: GTSNPN, SVGIG (reference sequence). The CDR3 is 13 amino acids. V lost 6 bases, J lost 4 bases, and 15 bases lay in between. The chain's CDR3 is CACYGPYGTEAFF. The CDR3 region has the DNA TGTGCCTGCTACGGGCCCTACGGCACTGAAGCTTTCTTT. Combining the CDR3 with reference TRBV30 and TRBJ1-1 gives the whole variable domain SQTIHQWPATLVQPVGSPLSLECTVEGTSNPNLYWYRQAAGRGLQLLFYSVGIGQISSEVPQNLSASRPQDRQFILSSKKLLLSDSGFYLCACYGPYGTEAFFGQGTRLTVV.

The sample holds many counts of this clonotype. The genes are TRBV10-2 and TRBJ2-5; D perhaps matches TRBD1 (6 bases). CDR3 size: 14 residues. Trimming cost V 0 bases and J 5 bases, with 10 bases left between them. The germline V gene encodes CDR1 WSHSY and CDR2 SAAADI. The CDR3 loop is CASSESTGSETQYF. The CDR3 region has the DNA TGCGCCAGCAGTGAGTCCACAGGGTCGGAGACCCAGTACTTC.

In this sample, this clonotype turned up many times. This sequence joins TRBV6-5 and TRBJ1-1, with TRBD1 as a possible D gene (6 bases). Germline V gene data show CDR1 as MNHEY and CDR2 as SVGAGI. The CDR3 extends over 15 amino acids. Trimming shortened V by 2 bases and J by 1 base, and 11 bases separated the two germline ends. The CDR3 DNA follows: TGTGCCAGCAGTTACGGTCCAGGGGAGAACACTGAAGCTTTCTTT. Protein sequence: CASSYGPGENTEAFF.

This clonotype was observed a few times. The chain couples TRBV28 to TRBJ1-1; 9 bases line up with TRBD1. From germline, CDR1 is MDHEN and CDR2 SYDVKM. This CDR3 has 15 residues. The V and J ends lost 5 bases and 5 bases, in that order; junction bases with no gene match: 9. CDR3 region: CASSPKQGAWTEAFF. The CDR3 region has the DNA TGTGCCAGCAGTCCCAAACAGGGGGCATGGACTGAAGCTTTCTTT.

The rearrangement links TRBV7-9 to TRBJ1-6; tentative D call: TRBD1 (5 bases). The CDR3 contains 13 residues. Trimming took 6 bases from V and 8 from J, leaving 11 bases between them. CDR1 is SEHNR and CDR2 is FQNEAQ in the germline V gene (reference sequence). As DNA, the CDR3 is TGTGCCAGCAGATGGGGGGGTGATTCACCCCTCCACTTT. The encoded protein is CASRWGGDSPLHF.

The table lists this clonotype with a few counts. This rearrangement joins TRBV2 to TRBJ1-5; 11 positions agree with TRBD1. From germline, CDR1 is SNHLY and CDR2 FYNNEI. CDR3 length equals 14 residues. V lost 8 bases and J lost 3; bases outside the gene matches: 3. In DNA form, the CDR3 reads TGTGCCAGCGGGGGACAGGGGGTCAATCAGCCCCAGCATTTT. Residues: CASGGQGVNQPQHF.

The CDR3 nucleotides are TGCAGCGTTCCGGGACAGTCGTTCCTTGAAGCTTTCTTT. This gives the protein CSVPGQSFLEAFF. The J gene is TRBJ1-1, the V gene TRBV29-1; TRBD1 aligns across 7 bases. J gave up 7 bases and V 5 bases, and 10 bases lay outside the gene matches. The CDR3 extends over 13 amino acids. The V gene's germline CDR1 is SQVTM and CDR2 ANQGSEA. The full variable domain, in which reference TRBV29-1 and TRBJ1-1 provide the parts outside the CDR3, is SAVISQKPSRDICQRGTSLTIQCQVDSQVTMMFWYRQQPGQSLTLIATANQGSEATYESGFVIDKFPISRPNLTFSTLTVSNMSPEDSSIYLCSVPGQSFLEAFFGQGTRLTVV.

This clonotype occurred many times. The chain has TRBV7-9 and TRBJ2-1; 7 bases map to TRBD1. There are 17 residues in the CDR3. From germline, CDR1 is SEHNR and CDR2 FQNEAQ (reference sequence). Germline trimming cut 1 base from V and 0 bases from J; bases unmatched to any gene: 6. The CDR3 sequence: CASSLDLAGGSYNEQFF. CDR3 nucleotides: TGTGCCAGCAGCTTAGACCTGGCAGGGGGCTCCTACAATGAGCAGTTCTTC.

The chain couples TRBV12-3 or TRBV12-4 to TRBJ2-3; D is uncertain. Deletions cut 8 bases from V and 5 bases from J, with 17 bases between. The CDR3 covers 14 residues. This CDR3 reads CASRLGGPGDTQYF. DNA of the CDR3: TGTGCCAGCCGTCTAGGTGGGCCAGGAGATACGCAGTATTTT.

The sample holds many counts of this clonotype. The J gene is TRBJ1-5, the V gene TRBV7-9; 8 nucleotides line up with TRBD1. The CDR3 totals 15 residues. The ends lost 5 bases at V and 3 bases at J; junction bases unmatched: 6. Germline-derived CDR1 and CDR2 are SEHNR and FQNEAQ (reference sequence). CDR3 protein: CASSHDRGNNQPQHF. Written as DNA, the CDR3 is TGTGCCAGCAGCCATGACAGGGGAAACAATCAGCCCCAGCATTTT.

The rearrangement uses TRBV5-1 and TRBJ1-1; D not certain. The V and J ends lost 4 bases and 6 bases respectively, with 19 bases between them. Germline loops: CDR1 SGHRS, CDR2 YFSETQ. The CDR3 loop spans 15 amino acids. CDR3 coding DNA: TGCGCCAGCAGCGTTGACTTACGGCAGCCTTCTGAAGCTTTCTTT. This translates into CASSVDLRQPSEAFF. Combining the CDR3 with reference TRBV5-1 and TRBJ1-1 gives the whole variable domain KAGVTQTPRYLIKTRGQQVTLSCSPISGHRSVSWYQQTPGQGLQFLFEYFSETQRNKGNFPGRFSGRQFSNSRSEMNVSTLELGDSALYLCASSVDLRQPSEAFFGQGTRLTVV.

This clonotype has more than one count but fewer than ten. This chain uses TRBV14 with TRBJ2-2, with 11 bases matching TRBD1. The CDR3 covers 16 residues. V gave up 6 bases and J gave up 4 bases; unmatched junction bases: 7. Looked up from germline, CDR1 is SGHDN and CDR2 is FVKESK. The CDR3 coding sequence is TGTGCCAGCAGACCTACCGGGACAGGGGGCACCGGGGAGCTGTTTTTT. Encoded protein: CASRPTGTGGTGELFF.

This clonotype has a count of ten or more. The V call is TRBV29-1, the J call TRBJ1-5; the D is unclear. The CDR3 spans 13 residues. Germline V gene sequence: CDR1 SQVTM, CDR2 ANQGSEA. The V gene lost 1 base and the J gene lost 7 bases, with 11 bases spanning the gap. The DNA of the CDR3 is TGCAGCGTTGAAGTAGGGTCGGGGCAGCCCCAGCATTTT. Residues: CSVEVGSGQPQHF.

This clonotype was counted ten times or more. The chain joins TRBV20-1 to TRBJ1-5; 8 bases are shared with TRBD1. Losses at the gene ends were 5 bases for V and 0 bases for J; bases not matched to a gene: 12. This CDR3 has 17 amino acids. Germline lookup yields CDR1 DFQATT and CDR2 SNEGSKA (reference sequence). CDR3 sequence: CSALGQGRVHSNQPQHF. The CDR3 nucleotides read TGCAGTGCTCTAGGACAGGGAAGGGTTCATAGCAATCAGCCCCAGCATTTT.

Ten or more counts support this clonotype. The J gene is TRBJ2-5, the V gene TRBV5-1; D uncertain. This CDR3 comprises 13 residues. CDR1 SGHRS and CDR2 YFSETQ come from the germline V gene. V lost 3 bases to trimming and J lost 3 bases, with 9 bases between them. DNA for the CDR3: TGCGCCAGCAGCTACCAAAGTGAAGAGACCCAGTACTTC. Amino acid sequence: CASSYQSEETQYF.

The gene calls are TRBV20-1 and TRBJ1-1; 10 bases fit TRBD1. The CDR3 extends over 13 amino acids. Unmatched junction bases numbered 12, after V lost 6 bases and J lost 11 bases. Looked up from germline, CDR1 is DFQATT and CDR2 is SNEGSKA (reference sequence). The CDR3 is CSAALTGGKVAFF. The CDR3 DNA follows: TGCAGTGCCGCCTTGACAGGGGGCAAAGTCGCTTTCTTT.